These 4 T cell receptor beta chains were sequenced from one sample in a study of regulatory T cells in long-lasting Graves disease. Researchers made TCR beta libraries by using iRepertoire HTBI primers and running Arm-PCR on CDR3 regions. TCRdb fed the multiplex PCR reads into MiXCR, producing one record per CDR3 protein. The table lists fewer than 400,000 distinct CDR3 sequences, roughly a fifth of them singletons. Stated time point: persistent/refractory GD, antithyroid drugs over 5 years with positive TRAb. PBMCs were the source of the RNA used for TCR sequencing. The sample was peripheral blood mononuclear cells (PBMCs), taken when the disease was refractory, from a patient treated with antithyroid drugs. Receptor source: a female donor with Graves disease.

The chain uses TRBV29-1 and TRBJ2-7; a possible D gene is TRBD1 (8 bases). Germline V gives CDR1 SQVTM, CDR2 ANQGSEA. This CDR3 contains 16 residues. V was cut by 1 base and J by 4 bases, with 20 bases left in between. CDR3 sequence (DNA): TGCAGCGTTGAAGGACAGGGGCTATTCGGGGGGTACGAGCAGTACTTC. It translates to CSVEGQGLFGGYEQYF.

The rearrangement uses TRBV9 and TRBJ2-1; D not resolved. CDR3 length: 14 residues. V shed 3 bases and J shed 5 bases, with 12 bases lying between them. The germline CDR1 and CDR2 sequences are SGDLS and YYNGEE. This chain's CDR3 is CASSASNRDNEQFF. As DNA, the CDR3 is TGTGCCAGCAGCGCATCCAACAGAGACAATGAGCAGTTCTTC. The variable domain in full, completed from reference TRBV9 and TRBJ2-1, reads DSGVTQTPKHLITATGQRVTLRCSPRSGDLSVYWYQQSLDQGLQFLIQYYNGEERAKGNILERFSAQQFPDLHSELNLSSLELGDSALYFCASSASNRDNEQFFGPGTRLTVL.

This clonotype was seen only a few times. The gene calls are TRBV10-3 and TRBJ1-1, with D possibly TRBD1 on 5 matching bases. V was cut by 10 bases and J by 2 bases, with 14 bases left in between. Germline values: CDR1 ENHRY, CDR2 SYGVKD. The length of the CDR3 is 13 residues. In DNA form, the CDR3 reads TGTGCCACAACAGGAGAGTTAAACACTGAAGCTTTCTTT. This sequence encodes CATTGELNTEAFF.

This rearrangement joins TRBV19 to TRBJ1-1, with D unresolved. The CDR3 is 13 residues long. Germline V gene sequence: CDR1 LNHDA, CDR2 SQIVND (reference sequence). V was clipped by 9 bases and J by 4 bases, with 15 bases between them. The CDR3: CASLRAEGTEAFF. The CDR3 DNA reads TGTGCCAGCCTCCGGGCCGAGGGCACTGAAGCTTTCTTT.